A single sample is the source of the 15 T cell receptor beta chains below, sequenced in a study of cytomegalovirus exposure and HLA in healthy donors (dated by TCRdb to the late 2010s). The library was obtained by the immunoSEQ multiplex PCR assay. The table was pulled from immuneACCESS by TCRdb, which kept in-frame rearrangements only. Such tables lose some clones; where checked, under half of the loss comes from unresolved V genes, and the rest has no known cause. This sample lists some 73,000 clones; approximately 90% were detected once. The top ten hold roughly 3.8% of the sample. The sequenced sample was PBMCs. These TCRs come from a woman aged 18-35 years in good health and CMV-seropositive.

The J gene is TRBJ2-1, the V gene TRBV7-9, with D unresolved. Germline V CDR1 and CDR2: SEHNR, FQNEAQ (reference sequence). The CDR3 runs to 13 residues. Trimming removed 2 bases at V and 2 bases at J, with 4 bases between. The CDR3 DNA reads TGTGCCAGCAGCTTACCAGCCTACAATGAGCAGTTCTTC. This sequence encodes CASSLPAYNEQFF.

The chain employs TRBV4-2 and TRBJ2-3, with D unresolved. CDR3 length equals 15 residues. The V end was cut by 0 bases, the J end by 0 bases, with 7 bases between. The germline CDR1 and CDR2 sequences are LGHNA and YNFKEQ. CDR3 sequence (DNA): TGTGCCAGCAGCCAAGAAGTAGCAAGCACAGATACGCAGTATTTT. It encodes CASSQEVASTDTQYF.

This clone was seen more than once but under ten times. The V gene is TRBV9, the J gene TRBJ1-3; the D gene is possibly TRBD1 (6 bases). Looked up from germline, CDR1 is SGDLS and CDR2 is YYNGEE. The CDR3 is 14 residues long. V shed 3 bases and J shed 1 base, with 8 bases lying between them. The CDR3 loop reads CASSETGSGNTIYF. In DNA form, the CDR3 reads TGTGCCAGCAGCGAAACAGGGTCTGGAAACACCATATATTTT.

The sample holds one count of this clone. The rearrangement links TRBV2 to TRBJ2-1; D gene ambiguous. CDR1 and CDR2 (germline): SNHLY, FYNNEI. Trimming removed 8 bases at V and 4 bases at J, with 9 bases between. The CDR3 runs 12 residues. This CDR3 reads CASGASYNEQFF. DNA for the CDR3: TGTGCCAGCGGAGCTAGTTACAATGAGCAGTTCTTC.

This chain links TRBV7-9 with TRBJ2-5; 9 bases fit TRBD2. The CDR3 is 16 amino acids. Germline CDR1 SEHNR, CDR2 FQNEAQ (reference sequence). Trimming at V came to 2 bases and at J to 1 base, leaving 5 bases not matched to a gene. The CDR3 here is CASSLRPLAGQETQYF. The CDR3 nucleotides read TGTGCCAGCAGCTTAAGACCACTAGCGGGCCAAGAGACCCAGTACTTC.

The rearrangement links TRBV4-1 to TRBJ2-5, with D perhaps matching TRBD2 (6 bases). CDR1 and CDR2 (germline): MGHRA, YSYEKL. The CDR3 is made up of 16 amino acids. V was cut by 2 bases and J by 0 bases, with 13 bases left in between. This CDR3 reads CASSQLFGDYQETQYF. The DNA for the CDR3 is TGCGCCAGCAGCCAACTTTTCGGGGACTACCAAGAGACCCAGTACTTC.

The gene calls are TRBV11-3 and TRBJ2-1; 11 nucleotides align to TRBD2. The V gene end was trimmed by 1 base and the J gene end by 15 bases; junction bases not matched to a gene: 5. The CDR3 spans 13 residues. Germline lookup yields CDR1 SGHNT and CDR2 YENEEA. The CDR3 is CASSLAASGRLFF. The CDR3 region has the DNA TGTGCCAGCAGCTTAGCGGCTAGCGGGAGGCTGTTCTTC.

The chain recombines TRBV19 with TRBJ1-1; a weak D match, TRBD1 (5 bases). In germline, CDR1 is LNHDA, CDR2 SQIVND (reference sequence). With 4 bases removed from V and 5 bases from J, the gap between germline ends came to 11 bases. This CDR3 comprises 13 residues. In DNA form, the CDR3 reads TGTGCCAGTAGTACGCGACAGTTGACTGAAGCTTTCTTT. It yields the protein CASSTRQLTEAFF.

The chain links TRBV5-1 to TRBJ1-1, with TRBD1 identical over 9 bases. There are 14 residues in the CDR3. CDR1 is SGHRS and CDR2 is YFSETQ in the germline V gene. The J segment lost 5 bases and the V segment lost 4 bases, leaving 6 bases of the junction unmatched. DNA for the CDR3: TGCGCCAGCAGCCCGACAGGGGGTGGGACTGAAGCTTTCTTT. It yields the protein CASSPTGGGTEAFF.

J is TRBJ1-2 and V is TRBV2; 7 bases are a match to TRBD1. Unmatched junction bases numbered 13, after V lost 7 bases and J lost 8 bases. CDR3 length: 14 amino acids. Germline CDR1 and CDR2: SNHLY and FYNNEI. The CDR3 nucleotides read TGTGCCAGCACCCCAAGTTTACAGGGGTACGGCTACACCTTC. Residues: CASTPSLQGYGYTF.

V is TRBV7-2 and J is TRBJ2-7; TRBD1 might be the D (6 bases). Per germline, CDR1 SGHTA and CDR2 FQGNSA. The ends were cut back, 3 bases at V and 2 bases at J, with 11 bases in the middle. This CDR3 has 14 residues. In DNA form, the CDR3 reads TGTGCCAGCAGCTTTGGGACAACCGCCTACGAGCAGTACTTC. The encoded protein is CASSFGTTAYEQYF.

The chain links TRBV5-4 to TRBJ1-6; the D gene is possibly TRBD1 (5 bases). This CDR3 has 13 amino acids. V was shortened by 2 bases and J by 7 bases, with 7 bases between the two germline ends. CDR1 SGHNT and CDR2 YYREEE come from the germline V gene (reference sequence). The CDR3 DNA is TGTGCCAGCAGCTTCAGACAGAATTCACCCCTCCACTTT. Translating it yields CASSFRQNSPLHF.

The V and J genes are TRBV6-5 and TRBJ2-7; TRBD1 matches 9 bases. The CDR3 totals 13 residues. V trimming: 6 bases; J trimming: 3 bases; junction bases outside the gene matches: 3. Germline V lookup: CDR1 MNHEY, CDR2 SVGAGI. The CDR3 region has the DNA TGTGCCAGCAGCCGGGGACAGGGCTACGAGCAGTACTTC. This gives the protein CASSRGQGYEQYF.

The rearrangement joins TRBV19 to TRBJ1-4; possible D gene TRBD1, 5 bases. The V gene's germline CDR1 is LNHDA and CDR2 SQIVND (reference sequence). CDR3 length: 13 residues. V shed 7 bases and J shed 6 bases, with 12 bases lying between them. CDR3 residues: CASTGDGDEKLFF. The CDR3 region has the DNA TGTGCCAGTACGGGGGATGGGGATGAAAAACTGTTTTTT.

This chain links TRBV29-1 with TRBJ2-3; the D gene is possibly TRBD2 (6 bases). Trimming shortened V by 7 bases and J by 6 bases, and 17 bases separated the two germline ends. Per the germline V gene, CDR1 is SQVTM and CDR2 is ANQGSEA. The CDR3 runs 13 residues. CDR3 residues: CSAIGRELDTQYF. CDR3 bases: TGCAGCGCCATCGGGCGGGAACTTGATACGCAGTATTTT.